The clone carrying this T cell receptor (beta chain) came up many times. The antigen remains unidentified. The data derive from a study of T cells in Graves' hyperthyroidism and ophthalmopathy. Study summary: The initial diagnosis was the point when peripheral blood was collected, ahead of any treatment. The study, taken as a whole, reports: A model using 13 V-J features told ophthalmopathy apart from stable hyperthyroidism.

Germline V CDR1 and CDR2: SGHTA, FQGNSA. The CDR3 is made up of 17 amino acids. J was trimmed by 4 bases and V by 5 bases; bases with no gene match: 11. Amplification of TCR beta CDR3 regions was performed using RNA transcripts as template. HTBI primers were used for first-round RT-PCR of the TCR CDR3. TCRdb reprocessed the multiplex PCR reads via MiXCR and lists one record per CDR3 protein. This sample has about 350,000 distinct CDR3 sequences, with around 15% found just once. The sequence was obtained from a woman aged 60-70 years with Graves' ophthalmopathy. The sample comprised blood. The rearrangement joins TRBV7-2 to TRBJ1-1; 12 bases are a match to TRBD1. In nucleotides, the CDR3 is TGTGCCAGCAGCCACGGAGGGACAGGGGGCGTCGGCACTGAAGCTTTCTTT. Its translation: CASSHGGTGGVGTEAFF.